This TCR beta chain appears in the sequencing data of a study of T cell responses to AZD1222 COVID-19 vaccine. Study context: Doses given second, at about 4 or about 12 weeks, were pooled.

Sequencing was performed with immunoSEQ multiplex PCR; in TCRdb, only in-frame clones are kept and a portion is missing. This sample carries under 150,000 clones, roughly 91% of them seen once, and the ten largest clones take about 5%. A single count supports this clone. Its antigen is undetermined. V dropped 10 bases and J dropped 6 bases, with 13 bases sitting between them. The CDR3 covers 13 residues. Germline V CDR1 and CDR2: LNHDA, SQIVND (reference sequence). Notes on the study in general: At baseline, seropositivity was found in only a handful of AZD1222 recipients.

The source material was peripheral blood, sampled on day 0 of AZD1222 vaccination. This clonotype originated in an adult in good health. V is TRBV19 and J is TRBJ1-6, with D tentatively TRBD1 (5 bases). The CDR3 spells CATGTGRNSPLHF. CDR3 DNA sequence: TGTGCCACCGGGACGGGGCGTAATTCACCCCTCCACTTT.